Listed below are T cell receptor beta chains from one sample, sequenced in a study of shared clonotypes between healthy human individuals. The repertoire was sequenced with immunoSEQ multiplex PCR; TCRdb's copy has only in-frame clones and lacks some. Here the sample spans 650,000 to 800,000 clones, about 90% being singletons. Sample: naive CD8+ T cells sorted from blood. The source is a man aged 25 to 40 in good health. CDR3s include the opening cysteine and the closing phenylalanine or tryptophan. The order of the fields is D gene, V gene, J gene, clone size, CDR3 DNA, CDR3 protein. The D gene is left open where the match is weak. Clone size appears in some rows only: once, few, many, or a class for an expanded clone.

>TRBD2|TRBV29-1|TRBJ2-3|.
TGCAGCGTCGGACTAGCGGGGGCCACAGATACGCAGTATTTT
CSVGLAGATDTQYF
>.|TRBV30|TRBJ1-2|.
TGTGCCTGGAGCGATGGGAACCTGATTTTATATGGCTACACCTTC
CAWSDGNLILYGYTF
>.|TRBV12-2|TRBJ2-3|.
TGTGCAAGTCGCTTAGGGGTCAGGGTTGGCACAGATACGCAGTATTTT
CASRLGVRVGTDTQYF
>.|TRBV6-6|TRBJ1-2|.
TGTGCCAGCAGTTACGCTGACGATTCTGGCTATGGCTACACCTTC
CASSYADDSGYGYTF
>.|TRBV5-8|TRBJ1-1|.
TGTGCCAGCAGCCGACGGAGCGCAGACACTGAAGCTTTCTTT
CASSRRSADTEAFF
>.|TRBV6-5|TRBJ2-7|.
TGTGCCAGCAGTTACTCGGTGGTGTCTGAGCAGTACTTC
CASSYSVVSEQYF
>TRBD2|TRBV6-5|TRBJ2-7|.
TGTGCCAGCAGAAAAGGACTAGCGCTACCCTACGAGCAGTACTTC
CASRKGLALPYEQYF
>.|TRBV10-3|TRBJ2-7|.
TGTGCCATCGGTCCCCGGGACTCTTTCTCCTACGAGCAGTACTTC
CAIGPRDSFSYEQYF
>TRBD1|TRBV29-1|TRBJ2-7|once
TGCAGCGTTGAGACAGGGGCTAACGAGCAGTACTTC
CSVETGANEQYF
>TRBD2|TRBV7-2|TRBJ2-7|.
TGTGCCAGCAGCGCGACTAGCGGGACGGTCTACGAGCAGTACTTC
CASSATSGTVYEQYF
>TRBD1|TRBV7-6|TRBJ2-1|.
TGTGCCAGCAGCTCCTATGCGGCCGGGACAGCCTACAATGAGCAGTTCTTC
CASSSYAAGTAYNEQFF
>TRBD1|TRBV4-3|TRBJ1-2|.
TGCGCCAGCAGCCAGGCCGGGACAGCTTTTGGCTACACCTTC
CASSQAGTAFGYTF
>TRBD2|TRBV4-3|TRBJ2-3|.
TGCGCCAGCAGCCAAGATACTAGCGGGAGGGCCCTTTTAGATACGCAGTATTTT
CASSQDTSGRALLDTQYF
>.|TRBV7-9|TRBJ2-2|once
TGTGCCAGCAGCTCCCTCGGGGCATCCACCGGGGAGCTGTTTTTT
CASSSLGASTGELFF
>.|TRBV7-9|TRBJ2-7|.
TGTGCCAGCAGTCGGACCAGAGGGGACGAGCAGTACTTC
CASSRTRGDEQYF
>.|TRBV13|TRBJ2-1|.
TGTGCCAGCAGCTGGACCACCGGTGAGCAGTTCTTC
CASSWTTGEQFF
>.|TRBV15|TRBJ2-3|.
TGTGCCACCAGCAGAGACTACAGGGTGAGAACCACAGATACGCAGTATTTT
CATSRDYRVRTTDTQYF
>TRBD2|TRBV5-8|TRBJ2-3|.
TGTGCCAGCAGACCACCAGCGGGAGCCACAGATACGCAGTATTTT
CASRPPAGATDTQYF
>.|TRBV4-1|TRBJ2-7|.
TGCGCCAGCAGCCAAGCTCTTAATTACGAGCAGTACTTC
CASSQALNYEQYF
>.|TRBV7-9|TRBJ2-5|.
TGTGCCAGCGGACCCACAGGGAGAGGAGAGACCCAGTACTTC
CASGPTGRGETQYF
>TRBD1|TRBV6-5|TRBJ1-3|once
TGTGCCAGCAGCCCGGGACAGGTCGACACCATATATTTT
CASSPGQVDTIYF
>.|TRBV4-1|TRBJ1-1|.
TGCGCCAGCAGCCAAGATTCAGGCTTCGGCACTGAAGCTTTCTTT
CASSQDSGFGTEAFF
>TRBD1|TRBV7-9|TRBJ2-1|.
TGTGCCAGCAGCCCCGAAGGGGGCCGCTCCTACAATGAGCAGTTCTTC
CASSPEGGRSYNEQFF
>.|TRBV7-9|TRBJ2-1|.
TGTGCCAGCAGCTTCAGGAGCGCCCCCGACCGCTCCTACAATGAGCAGTTCTTC
CASSFRSAPDRSYNEQFF
>.|TRBV4-3|TRBJ2-3|.
TGCGCCAGCAGCCTCCATGGGTCCCGGGATCTCACAGATACGCAGTATTTT
CASSLHGSRDLTDTQYF
>.|TRBV9|TRBJ2-3|once
TGTGCCAGCAGCTCTGAGGGTCTACGGACAGATACGCAGTATTTT
CASSSEGLRTDTQYF
>.|TRBV19|TRBJ2-1|.
TGTGCCAGTAGTCCGTGGGCCTCCCTTACTTCATACAATGAGCAGTTCTTC
CASSPWASLTSYNEQFF
>TRBD2|TRBV15|TRBJ2-7|.
TGTGCCACCAGCTTCGGACTAGCGGGACGCTACGAGCAGTACTTC
CATSFGLAGRYEQYF
>TRBD2|TRBV27|TRBJ2-1|.
TGTGCCAGCAGTTTATGGGCGGGAGGGCCCAATGAGCAGTTCTTC
CASSLWAGGPNEQFF
>TRBD2|TRBV10-1|TRBJ2-2|.
TGCGCCAGCAGTGAGTCGATTTGGGCGGGAGTGGTTACCGGGGAGCTGTTTTTT
CASSESIWAGVVTGELFF
>TRBD1|TRBV18|TRBJ2-7|.
TGTGCCAGCTCACCGAATGGACAGGTCCCCGACGAGCAGTACTTC
CASSPNGQVPDEQYF
>.|TRBV10-2|TRBJ2-1|.
TGCGCCAGCAGTGAAGAGTTTGTTTCCAGCTCCTACAATGAGCAGTTCTTC
CASSEEFVSSSYNEQFF
>.|TRBV14|TRBJ1-1|.
TGTGCCAGCAGCCAACTGGGGGGGGCCACTGAAGCTTTCTTT
CASSQLGGATEAFF
>.|TRBV19|TRBJ2-1|once
TGTGCCAGTAGCATTTACGGAGCCTACAATGAGCAGTTCTTC
CASSIYGAYNEQFF
>.|TRBV19|TRBJ2-1|.
TGTGCCAGTAGTACCGGGCCGTGGGGTGAGCAGTTCTTC
CASSTGPWGEQFF
>TRBD2|TRBV7-9|TRBJ2-7|.
TGTGCCAGCAGCACCCTAGCGGGAGGAAACCCCTACGAGCAGTACTTC
CASSTLAGGNPYEQYF
>.|TRBV27|TRBJ2-1|.
TGTGCCAGCAGTTTATCTTATTGGCTAGCTGGGGCCCTGGGCAATGAGCAGTTCTTC
CASSLSYWLAGALGNEQFF
>TRBD2|TRBV29-1|TRBJ2-1|.
TGCAGCGTTGAACTGGCTAGCGGGAGTGGGGGGGTGGATAATGAGCAGTTCTTC
CSVELASGSGGVDNEQFF
>TRBD2|TRBV6-1|TRBJ2-3|.
TGTGCCAGCAGAGGACTAGCGGGAGTAGTGGATACGCAGTATTTT
CASRGLAGVVDTQYF
>.|TRBV9|TRBJ2-1|.
TGTGCCAGCAGCGTTCCCCTAGGGGGGGAGGACGACAATGAGCAGTTCTTC
CASSVPLGGEDDNEQFF
>TRBD1|TRBV19|TRBJ2-3|.
TGTGCCAGTAGTACGGGACAGGGGTACACAGATACGCAGTATTTT
CASSTGQGYTDTQYF
>TRBD1|TRBV23-1|TRBJ2-3|.
TGCGCCAGCACATCCTGGAGACAGGGGAGATGCACAGATACGCAGTATTTT
CASTSWRQGRCTDTQYF
>.|TRBV30|TRBJ1-2|.
TGTGCCTGGAGGGGTTCTAGCTATGGCTACACCTTC
CAWRGSSYGYTF
>.|TRBV18|TRBJ1-1|.
TGTGCCAGCTCACCTTTATCTTTTTTGGATGGGGAGACTAACACTGAAGCTTTCTTT
CASSPLSFLDGETNTEAFF
>.|TRBV7-9|TRBJ2-5|.
TGTGCCAGCAGCTTAGTAAACAGCCAAGAGACCCAGTACTTC
CASSLVNSQETQYF
>.|TRBV29-1|TRBJ2-2|few
TGCAGCGCCATAGACAGTTACACCGGGGAGCTGTTTTTT
CSAIDSYTGELFF
>.|TRBV29-1|TRBJ1-1|.
TGCAGCGTTGTTATCTTAAGGGGGGAAGCTTTCTTT
CSVVILRGEAFF
>.|TRBV7-9|TRBJ2-3|.
TGTGCCAGCAGCTCCCTGGGTGGGTCAGATACGCAGTATTTT
CASSSLGGSDTQYF
>.|TRBV15|TRBJ2-2|.
TGTGCCACCAGCAGAGATCGGGGATCCCCGAACACCGGGGAGCTGTTTTTT
CATSRDRGSPNTGELFF